The clone carrying this T cell receptor (beta chain) has a single count. This sample is part of a study of blood T cell repertoires in COVID-19. From germline, CDR1 is PRHDT and CDR2 FYEKMQ (reference sequence). V lost 2 bases, J lost 8 bases, and 9 bases lay in between. The CDR3 has 12 residues. Repertoires were generated with immunoSEQ multiplex PCR, while TCRdb's copy carries only in-frame clones and drops some. The repertoire has under 450,000 clones, over 75% of them found once; the top ten carry 2.5% to 3.5%. The rearrangement joins TRBV13 to TRBJ1-1; weak D call: TRBD1 (5 bases). The sequenced sample consisted of PBMCs or T cells enriched from blood (not recorded which). This receptor was obtained from a woman aged 30 to 39 who had recovered from COVID-19. CDR3 DNA: TGTGCCAGCAGCTTACAGGGCGGAGAAGCTTTCTTT. Encoded protein: CASSLQGGEAFF.